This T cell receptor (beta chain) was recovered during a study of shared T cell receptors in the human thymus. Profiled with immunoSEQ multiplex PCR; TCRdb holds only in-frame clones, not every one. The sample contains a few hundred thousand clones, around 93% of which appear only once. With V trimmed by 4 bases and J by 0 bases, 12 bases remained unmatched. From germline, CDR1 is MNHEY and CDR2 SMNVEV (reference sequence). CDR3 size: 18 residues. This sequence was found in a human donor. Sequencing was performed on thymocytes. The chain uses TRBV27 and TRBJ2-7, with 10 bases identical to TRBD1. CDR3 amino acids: CASSYSGTGDLGSYEQYF. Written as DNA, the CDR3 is TGTGCCAGCAGTTATTCCGGGACAGGGGATTTAGGCTCCTACGAGCAGTACTTC.